Shown below are 29 T cell receptor beta chains from a single sample sequenced in a study of a mutant IDH1 vaccine in newly diagnosed glioma. Time point: week 5, during vaccination. Each dose of the vaccine consisted of 300 ug of mutant IDH1 20-mer peptide, with topical imiquimod. The antigens these receptors bind are not known. Clones were read by immunoSEQ multiplex PCR, and TCRdb kept only the in-frame ones, dropping some. Of 53,000 or so clones listed, roughly 73% were seen once; the top ten hold roughly 5.6%. This specimen was PBMCs, taken from a glioma patient whose treatment included an IDH1 peptide vaccine. These receptors were collected from a man aged 50 to 59 with glioma.

The chain has TRBV15 and TRBJ1-4; D is undetermined. CDR3 length: 16 residues. Germline loops: CDR1 LNHNV, CDR2 YYDKDF (reference sequence). Trimming took 3 bases from V and 0 from J, leaving 11 bases between them. CDR3 region: CATSRGHLATNEKLFF. CDR3 coding DNA: TGTGCCACCAGCAGGGGCCACTTGGCAACTAATGAAAAACTGTTTTTT.

The sample holds one count of this clone. V usage is TRBV2 and J usage is TRBJ2-5, with D uncertain. Trimming cost V 8 bases and J 5 bases, with 15 bases left between them. The CDR3 extends over 13 amino acids. Per germline, CDR1 SNHLY and CDR2 FYNNEI. CDR3 nucleotides: TGTGCCAGCCTCCTACTCCCTGGGGAGACCCAGTACTTC. As protein: CASLLLPGETQYF.

The chain recombines TRBV5-1 with TRBJ1-2, with TRBD1 matching over 7 bases. The ends lost 2 bases at V and 7 bases at J; junction bases unmatched: 5. Germline V gene sequence: CDR1 SGHRS, CDR2 YFSETQ. This CDR3 is built from 13 residues. As DNA, the CDR3 is TGCGCCAGCAGCTTTGAGGGGGCTGGTGGCTACACCTTC. Translating gives CASSFEGAGGYTF.

The chain combines TRBV28 with TRBJ1-1; D is uncertain. V lost 2 bases and J 4 bases, leaving 5 bases between the germline ends. Germline V gene sequence: CDR1 MDHEN, CDR2 SYDVKM. The CDR3 has 12 amino acids. The CDR3 loop reads CASSLEVTEAFF. The CDR3 coding sequence is TGTGCCAGCAGTTTAGAAGTCACTGAAGCTTTCTTT.

This clone was detected only once. The gene calls are TRBV13 and TRBJ2-7, with D unclear. Trimming took off 2 bases at V and 1 base at J, with 9 bases between the two ends. The CDR3 spans 14 residues. Looked up from germline, CDR1 is PRHDT and CDR2 is FYEKMQ (reference sequence). CDR3 DNA: TGTGCCAGCAGCTTACCCGAGTATTCCTACGAGCAGTACTTC. This translates into CASSLPEYSYEQYF. Full variable domain (remainder filled in from reference TRBV13 and TRBJ2-7): AAGVIQSPRHLIKEKRETATLKCYPIPRHDTVYWYQQGPGQDPQFLISFYEKMQSDKGSIPDRFSAQQFSDYHSELNMSSLELGDSALYFCASSLPEYSYEQYFGPGTRLTVT.

The gene calls are TRBV19 and TRBJ1-1; D uncertain. Trimming took 6 bases from V and 3 from J, leaving 8 bases between them. The CDR3 runs to 12 residues. CDR1 is LNHDA and CDR2 is SQIVND in the germline V gene (reference sequence). The CDR3 here is CASRAFDTEAFF. As DNA, the CDR3 is TGTGCCAGTAGAGCCTTTGACACTGAAGCTTTCTTT. Looking up the rest from reference TRBV19 and TRBJ1-1 gives the full variable domain: DGGITQSPKYLFRKEGQNVTLSCEQNLNHDAMYWYRQDPGQGLRLIYYSQIVNDFQKGDIAEGYSVSREKKESFPLTVTSAQKNPTAFYLCASRAFDTEAFFGQGTRLTVV.

J is TRBJ2-2 and V is TRBV30; D is perhaps TRBD1 (5 bases). The V end lost 2 bases, the J end lost 2 bases, and 9 bases lay between the germline ends. CDR3 length: 14 residues. Germline loops: CDR1 GTSNPN, CDR2 SVGIG (reference sequence). The CDR3 loop reads CAWSSGINTGELFF. Here the CDR3 DNA reads TGTGCCTGGAGTTCAGGGATCAACACCGGGGAGCTGTTTTTT.

This clone was observed a single time. This chain links TRBV5-1 with TRBJ2-5; TRBD1 matches at 9 bases. Germline V gives CDR1 SGHRS, CDR2 YFSETQ. The CDR3 has 14 amino acids. The V gene end was trimmed by 2 bases and the J gene end by 4 bases; junction bases not matched to a gene: 3. This CDR3 is CASSLTGGGETQYF. Written as DNA, the CDR3 is TGCGCCAGCAGCTTAACAGGGGGCGGAGAGACCCAGTACTTC.

The chain carries TRBV6-5 and TRBJ2-5; D possibly corresponds to TRBD1 (5 bases). Looked up from germline, CDR1 is MNHEY and CDR2 is SVGAGI. The V end was cut by 4 bases, the J end by 5 bases, with 17 bases between. The CDR3 totals 15 residues. This CDR3 reads CASSSQGVGLETQYF. The CDR3, as DNA: TGTGCCAGCAGTTCCCAGGGTGTGGGGTTGGAGACCCAGTACTTC.

This clone has only a few counts. In nucleotides, the CDR3 is TGTGCCAGCAGCCCGGTTGGTGAGGAGACCCAGTACTTC. Protein sequence: CASSPVGEETQYF. The chain carries TRBV5-6 and TRBJ2-5, with unresolved D. Trimming pared 4 bases from V and 5 bases from J, leaving 12 bases between. Germline values: CDR1 SGHDT, CDR2 YYEEEE. CDR3 size: 13 residues.

This sequence joins TRBV18 and TRBJ2-7; 8 nucleotides align to TRBD1. V was clipped by 2 bases and J by 1 base; unmatched bases: 4. Germline V gene data show CDR1 as KGHSH and CDR2 as LQKENI. The CDR3 is made up of 15 amino acids. CDR3 residues: CASSPIGQGSYEQYF. DNA for the CDR3: TGTGCCAGCTCACCAATCGGACAGGGATCCTACGAGCAGTACTTC.

The chain has TRBV18 and TRBJ1-5; D not resolved. This CDR3 comprises 14 residues. The V gene's germline CDR1 is KGHSH and CDR2 LQKENI. V gave up 5 bases and J gave up 6 bases, with 14 bases separating them. The CDR3 nucleotides read TGTGCCAGCTCATTCGACGAACCACCTCAGCCCCAGCATTTT. Translation: CASSFDEPPQPQHF.

The V call is TRBV18, the J call TRBJ2-5; D could derive from TRBD1 or TRBD2 (5 bases each). Trimming cost V 6 bases and J 5 bases, with 22 bases left between them. The CDR3 is 16 residues long. Germline loops: CDR1 KGHSH, CDR2 LQKENI. The CDR3 DNA reads as TGTGCCAGCTCCTCACTGGGACGGGGAAAGAAGGAGACCCAGTACTTC. Translating it yields CASSSLGRGKKETQYF. The full variable domain, rest sourced from reference TRBV18 and TRBJ2-5, is NAGVMQNPRHLVRRRGQEARLRCSPMKGHSHVYWYRQLPEEGLKFMVYLQKENIIDESGMPKERFSAEFPKEGPSILRIQQVVRGDSAAYFCASSSLGRGKKETQYFGPGTRLLVL.

The rearrangement links TRBV6-5 to TRBJ1-2; maybe TRBD1 (5 bases). V was trimmed by 5 bases and J by 8 bases, leaving 18 bases between them. The CDR3 runs to 14 residues. Germline V CDR1 and CDR2: MNHEY, SVGAGI. The CDR3 sequence: CASSKIGRGGGYTF. The CDR3, as DNA: TGTGCCAGCAGTAAGATTGGTCGGGGCGGAGGCTACACCTTC.

The chain couples TRBV21-1 to TRBJ1-5. TRBV21-1 is a known pseudogene. The CDR3 consists of 13 residues. In DNA form, the CDR3 reads TGTGCCAGCAGCCCCCAGTGGCGTCAGCCCCAGCATTTT. Its protein is CASSPQWRQPQHF.

This clone showed up just a few times. The rearrangement uses TRBV30 and TRBJ1-1; no reliable D call. The germline CDR1 and CDR2 sequences are GTSNPN and SVGIG (reference sequence). The CDR3 totals 11 residues. Trimming left V 3 bases short and J 8 bases short, with 10 bases between. The CDR3 loop reads CAWSRGKEAFF. The DNA for the CDR3 is TGTGCCTGGAGCCGAGGAAAGGAAGCTTTCTTT.

This chain uses TRBV5-1 with TRBJ2-7; a possible D gene is TRBD1 (6 bases). The germline CDR1 and CDR2 sequences are SGHRS and YFSETQ. Trimming took off 5 bases at V and 4 bases at J, with 16 bases between the two ends. This CDR3 comprises 14 residues. CDR3 residues: CASSAGTLNYEQYF. For the CDR3, the DNA is TGCGCCAGCAGTGCCGGGACACTTAATTACGAGCAGTACTTC.

This chain links TRBV6-5 with TRBJ1-1; D call uncertain. CDR3 length: 13 residues. CDR1 is MNHEY, CDR2 SVGAGI, per germline. V lost 5 bases to trimming and J lost 2 bases, with 9 bases between them. In DNA form, the CDR3 reads TGTGCCAGCAGTCCGGCAGGAAACACTGAAGCTTTCTTT. This translates into CASSPAGNTEAFF.

This clone is a singleton in its sample. The chain has TRBV2 and TRBJ2-1; TRBD2 is a possible D gene (5 bases). The CDR3 length is 13 residues. CDR1 and CDR2 from the germline V gene are SNHLY and FYNNEI. Trimming left V 10 bases short and J 6 bases short, with 16 bases between. The CDR3 is CATGNEGLNEQFF. The CDR3, as DNA: TGTGCCACCGGGAATGAGGGTCTCAATGAGCAGTTCTTC.

In DNA form, the CDR3 reads TGTGCCAGCAGTTTCATGGGCGAGCGAAGGGATACGCAGTATTTT. It encodes CASSFMGERRDTQYF. The gene calls are TRBV27 and TRBJ2-3; D unclear. This CDR3 comprises 15 residues. V was clipped by 3 bases and J by 6 bases, with 16 bases between them. The germline CDR1 and CDR2 sequences are MNHEY and SMNVEV (reference sequence).

The chain couples TRBV2 to TRBJ2-7; 7 bases agree with TRBD1. Germline V lookup: CDR1 SNHLY, CDR2 FYNNEI. Trimming removed 5 bases from V and 5 bases from J; junction bases left unmatched: 12. The CDR3 length is 15 residues. The CDR3 loop is CASSWDRQNPDEQYF. CDR3 nucleotides: TGTGCCAGCAGTTGGGACAGACAGAACCCAGACGAGCAGTACTTC. Filled out from reference TRBV2 and TRBJ2-7, the complete variable domain reads EPEVTQTPSHQVTQMGQEVILRCVPISNHLYFYWYRQILGQKVEFLVSFYNNEISEKSEIFDDQFSVERPDGSNFTLKIRSTKLEDSAMYFCASSWDRQNPDEQYFGPGTRLTVT.

The chain recombines TRBV6-5 with TRBJ1-5; D is possibly TRBD1 (5 bases). This CDR3 comprises 15 residues. Germline V CDR1 and CDR2: MNHEY, SVGAGI. Trimming removed 0 bases from V and 0 bases from J, with 6 bases in between. CDR3 nucleotide sequence: TGTGCCAGCAGTTACTCGGGGGTTAGCAATCAGCCCCAGCATTTT. Residues: CASSYSGVSNQPQHF.

Here the CDR3 DNA reads TGCGCCAGCAGCTTAGGGGGGGTAGGACAGCCCCAGCATTTT. Translating gives CASSLGGVGQPQHF. The V call is TRBV5-1, the J call TRBJ1-5; possible D gene TRBD1, 6 bases. The germline V and J ends were trimmed by 2 bases and 7 bases, with 13 bases remaining between them. The germline gives CDR1 SGHRS, CDR2 YFSETQ. There are 14 residues in the CDR3.

V gene TRBV30 combines with J gene TRBJ2-7; D gene unclear. The CDR3 totals 13 residues. The germline V gene encodes CDR1 GTSNPN and CDR2 SVGIG (reference sequence). Trimming took off 0 bases at V and 3 bases at J, with 9 bases between the two ends. The CDR3 sequence: CAWSVGWNYEQYF. CDR3 DNA sequence: TGTGCCTGGAGTGTCGGGTGGAACTACGAGCAGTACTTC.

The chain couples TRBV27 to TRBJ2-7, with 7 positions matching TRBD2. V dropped 7 bases and J dropped 3; count of bases not matched to a gene: 9. The CDR3 covers 14 residues. CDR1 MNHEY and CDR2 SMNVEV come from the germline V gene (reference sequence). The CDR3 DNA reads TGTGCCAGCAAAGGCGGGGGTGCCCTCTACGAGCAGTACTTC. Its translation is CASKGGGALYEQYF.

This sequence joins TRBV6-8 and TRBJ2-3; 9 bases align to TRBD2. Germline CDR1 MNHGY, CDR2 SAAAGT. Unmatched junction bases numbered 4, after V lost 7 bases and J lost 2 bases. The CDR3 is 14 residues long. CDR3 DNA: TGTGCCAGCAAAGCTAGCGGGGACACAGATACGCAGTATTTT. The encoded protein is CASKASGDTDTQYF.

The chain recombines TRBV6-5 with TRBJ1-2, with 8 bases aligning to TRBD1. The CDR3 extends over 16 amino acids. In germline, CDR1 is MNHEY, CDR2 SVGAGI. The V segment lost 2 bases and the J segment 4 bases; nucleotides outside the gene matches: 9. The CDR3 DNA follows: TGTGCCAGCAGTTACCAGACAGGGGAGGTCGGCTATGGCTACACCTTC. Residues: CASSYQTGEVGYGYTF.

This clone is termed medium-sized (0.01 to 0.1%). The chain is built from TRBV7-9 and TRBJ2-1; the match to TRBD2 covers 12 bases. The ends lost 3 bases at V and 9 bases at J; junction bases unmatched: 6. The CDR3 has 15 amino acids. Germline CDR1 SEHNR, CDR2 FQNEAQ (reference sequence). DNA of the CDR3: TGTGCCAGCAGCTTTCTAGCGGGGGGGCAGAGTGAGCAGTTCTTC. Protein sequence: CASSFLAGGQSEQFF.

The chain employs TRBV19 and TRBJ2-3; D remains unclear. Germline V gives CDR1 LNHDA, CDR2 SQIVND (reference sequence). V was trimmed by 3 bases and J by 2 bases, leaving 9 bases between them. The CDR3 spans 14 residues. The CDR3 region has the DNA TGTGCCAGTAGTATTGGTCTTGACACAGATACGCAGTATTTT. Translating gives CASSIGLDTDTQYF.